One T cell receptor (beta chain) is described in this entry. Its antigen specificity is not known. The sample holds no much larger clone one base away, and base qualities are not on file. The entire amount of isolated RNA was reverse transcribed using the High Capacity cDNA Reverse Transcription Kit, so the sequenced TCRB transcripts were expressed ones. Deep immunoSEQ sequencing was performed on naive, central memory and regulatory T cell samples, with an average of roughly 4 million total reads per sample. Sorted cells were lysed in RLT buffer, and RNA was extracted using DNase-treated RNeasy Micro or Mini kits according to cell number. To prevent cross-contamination, each cell subset was processed individually, whereas patient and healthy donor samples were processed jointly. The immunoSEQ multiplex PCR was used to amplify TCRB sequences from cDNA, generating 87-bp fragments that spanned the CDR3 region. Sequencing of the amplicons was done on the Illumina HiSeq platform. Concerning the study's data processing: PCR bias was computationally corrected using synthetic template baselines, reads within Hamming distance 2 were collapsed, and singletons that could not be merged were discarded. By aligning reads against IMGT, V, D and J genes, CDR3 length, and insertions or deletions at six rearrangement sites were assigned. Within each subset, clonotype counts were normalized to sorted cell number, and only after that were true diversity and Gini coefficients computed with the tcR R package. The overlap coefficient, calculated on TCRB nucleotide sequences, was used to measure repertoire sharing. Out-of-frame TCRB sequences from naive cells were analyzed as a proxy for the pre-selection repertoire. This is the immuneACCESS table as TCRdb keeps it, with only in-frame sequences that have V and J called. A part of the clones is gone; compared with another copy, unresolved V genes explain less than half, and the rest is unexplained. That table gives V, J and clone size, and the DNA gave D and trimming. This sample is represented by 200,000 to 300,000 clones; around 20% of them were singletons. The top ten clones comprise approximately 0.029% of the sample.

The CDR1 and CDR2 encoded by the germline V gene are SGHTA and FQGNSA. Taken from cysteine to phenylalanine, the CDR3 has 13 residues. This entry keeps only the CDR3 DNA: 39 bases, framed from base 1. V loses 1 base of germline sequence and J loses 1 base, and the interval between the two ends is 4 bases. The entry originates in a study of beta chain features in type 1 diabetes (dated by TCRdb to between 2018 and 2020). Turning to the overall study: No differences in mean age, gender distribution, total cell number or subset yield were found between patients and healthy donors. Regulatory and stem cell-like memory subsets were obtained from only 8 patients and roughly 8 healthy donors, while naive and central memory subsets were obtained from all 30 or so donors. A total of some 100,000,000 sorted cells were examined across all samples, and the number of cells per subset was strongly correlated with RNA yield. In the study, recently diagnosed type 1 diabetes patients and matched healthy donors were compared on the TCRB repertoires of their sorted circulating CD4+ T cell subsets.

From each donor, a single peripheral blood sample of approximately 110 mL on average was drawn into heparinised tubes. A BD FACSAria II was used to sort naive, central memory, regulatory and stem cell-like memory CD4+ T cells with a panel that included CD45RO, CCR7, CD25, CD127, CD95 and CD27. All sorted populations exceeded 95% purity. PBMCs were isolated immediately by Lymphoprep density gradient centrifugation and stained directly without culture. To minimize batch effects, samples were stained and sorted in pairs, one healthy donor with one patient per experiment. What the research found in general, with its limitations: Because cDNA rather than genomic DNA was sequenced, highly expressing activated cells could have been over-represented, although no difference in activation and CD3 levels was found between groups. At VDJ recombination sites, type 1 diabetes patients had fewer insertions and more deleted nucleotides, which implies abnormalities in thymic rearrangement. Only small numbers of individuals were included in the HLA sub-analyses, which left unresolved whether HLA type had any influence on TCRB rearrangement. PCR may preferentially amplify shorter templates, but because patient and control samples were amplified and corrected together, any resulting skew would affect both groups equally. Naive, central memory and regulatory TCRB repertoires appeared more similar among patients than among healthy donors. Type 1 diabetes patients showed a moderate but significant shortening of TCRB CDR3 length in all four CD4+ subsets.

Sequencing was done on a sample of naive CD4+ T cells from blood. The sample's cell subset or site label is to be understood as: true naive CD4+ T cells. The rearrangement joined TRBV7-2 to TRBJ1-2, with the D gene not confidently named. This TCR derives from a woman aged 40-49 years with type 1 diabetes. Here is the DNA: TGTGCCAGCAGCTTAGGAGATAACTATGGCTACACCTTC. This codes for CASSLGDNYGYTF. With the portions outside the CDR3 filled from the reference TRBV7-2 and TRBJ1-2 genes, the complete variable region becomes GAGVSQSPSNKVTEKGKDVELRCDPISGHTALYWYRQSLGQGLEFLIYFQGNSAPDKSGLPSDRFSAERTGGSVSTLTIQRTQQEDSAVYLCASSLGDNYGYTFGSGTRLTVV.